Listed below are T cell receptor beta chains from one sample, sequenced in a study of OX40 agonist ivuxolimab in advanced cancers. Profiled with immunoSEQ multiplex PCR; TCRdb holds only in-frame clones, not every one. The data contain 80,000 to 100,000 clones, about 90% of them seen just once; the ten biggest clones take up around 0.51%. Sequenced material: CD4+ or CD8+ T cells sorted from blood, taken in a trial of the OX40 agonist ivuxolimab. These receptors were collected from an adult with an advanced solid tumor such as melanoma, head and neck, liver or kidney cancer. Each CDR3 is given with its conserved first and last residue.

J,V,CDR3
TRBJ2-5,TRBV9,CASSVEVGTGLRETQYF
TRBJ1-5,TRBV5-8,CASRQRGAGNQPQHF
TRBJ2-7,TRBV20-1,CSARDAYEQYF
TRBJ2-7,TRBV6-5,CASRPGQSYEQYF
TRBJ1-1,TRBV19,CASKGQGAFEAFF
TRBJ1-2,TRBV11-2,CASSRRDRVGYGYTF
TRBJ2-7,TRBV11-2,CASSSQYEQYF
TRBJ2-1,TRBV27,CASSLERGNYNEQFF
TRBJ1-5,TRBV27,CATSGQASNQPQHF
TRBJ1-6,TRBV6-5,CASSPDRGGSPLHF